The T cell receptor beta chain described here comes from a study of regulatory T cells in long-lasting Graves disease. Study overall: Those with persistent Graves' disease had received antithyroid drugs for over 5 years with positive TSH receptor antibodies.

To make TCR beta libraries, researchers used iRepertoire HTBI primers and Arm-PCR of CDR3 regions. TCRdb recomputed calls from the multiplex PCR reads with MiXCR, one row per CDR3 protein. The sample holds a few hundred thousand distinct CDR3 sequences, less than 30% seen once. From germline, CDR1 is SGDLS and CDR2 YYNGEE. The V end was cut by 0 bases, the J end by 6 bases, with 9 bases between. The CDR3 contains 13 residues. This clonotype was seen only a few times. The time point denotes: persistent/refractory GD, antithyroid drugs over 5 years with positive TRAb. After RNA was extracted from PBMCs, the TCR library was made from it.

The sample in question was peripheral blood mononuclear cells (PBMCs), obtained when the disease was refractory, from a patient treated with antithyroid drugs. This receptor was obtained from a middle-aged woman with Graves disease. V gene TRBV9 combines with J gene TRBJ1-2; maybe TRBD1 (6 bases). The DNA for the CDR3 is TGTGCCAGCAGCGTAGATGGGGGCGATGGCTACACCTTC. Its translation: CASSVDGGDGYTF.